The 6 T cell receptor beta chains reported below all come from one sample, sequenced in a study of OX40 agonist ivuxolimab in advanced cancers. TCRdb's copy holds only in-frame clones and misses some; the assay was immunoSEQ multiplex PCR. In the table there are under 100,000 clones, under 90% of which are singletons. Sequencing used CD4+ or CD8+ T cells sorted from blood, obtained in a trial of the OX40 agonist ivuxolimab. Every receptor here comes from an adult with an advanced solid tumor such as melanoma, head and neck, liver or kidney cancer.

This chain links TRBV14 with TRBJ1-2; D is unresolved. The CDR3 is 14 residues long. V was trimmed by 1 base and J by 5 bases, leaving 11 bases between them. Looked up from germline, CDR1 is SGHDN and CDR2 is FVKESK. CDR3 nucleotides: TGTGCCAGCAGCCAAGCACTTGGACCGTATGGCTACACCTTC. Its translation is CASSQALGPYGYTF.

The CDR3 DNA reads TGTGCCAGTACCCACCTATTGCAAAACAGAGAAGGGTTAACGAATCAGCCCCAGCATTTT. Translation: CASTHLLQNREGLTNQPQHF. The chain links TRBV19 to TRBJ1-5; D not resolved. The V gene's germline CDR1 is LNHDA and CDR2 SQIVND (reference sequence). The CDR3 spans 20 residues. Trimming took off 7 bases at V and 4 bases at J, with 32 bases between the two ends.

The chain recombines TRBV12-5 with TRBJ1-5, with a weak D call TRBD1 (6 bases). The CDR3 sequence is 17 residues long. Trimming cost V 3 bases and J 0 bases, with 15 bases left between them. Germline V gene sequence: CDR1 LGHNT, CDR2 FRNRAP. The CDR3 spells CASGFARQGYSNQPQHF. In DNA form, the CDR3 reads TGTGCTAGTGGTTTCGCGCGGCAGGGGTATAGCAATCAGCCCCAGCATTTT.

The CDR3, as DNA: TGTGCCAGTATTAAAGGGAGGGGCGGGGCCAACGTCCTGACTTTC. It codes for CASIKGRGGANVLTF. The chain couples TRBV19 to TRBJ2-6; 7 bases line up with TRBD2. CDR1 is LNHDA, CDR2 SQIVND, per germline (reference sequence). V dropped 7 bases and J dropped 4; count of bases not matched to a gene: 7. The CDR3 length is 15 residues.

The chain combines TRBV5-1 with TRBJ2-7, with TRBD2 identical over 8 bases. Germline assignment: CDR1 SGHRS and CDR2 YFSETQ. The CDR3 contains 14 residues. The trim removed 2 bases at V and 6 bases at J, leaving 7 bases unmatched. Written as DNA, the CDR3 is TGCGCCAGCAGCTTTAGCGGGACCCACCCCGAGCAGTACTTC. It specifies CASSFSGTHPEQYF. The complete variable domain, with remaining parts taken from reference TRBV5-1 and TRBJ2-7, reads KAGVTQTPRYLIKTRGQQVTLSCSPISGHRSVSWYQQTPGQGLQFLFEYFSETQRNKGNFPGRFSGRQFSNSRSEMNVSTLELGDSALYLCASSFSGTHPEQYFGPGTRLTVT.

The chain links TRBV4-1 to TRBJ1-2; unclear D gene. Germline lookup yields CDR1 MGHRA and CDR2 YSYEKL. The CDR3 covers 13 residues. V lost 0 bases to trimming and J lost 4 bases, with 6 bases between them. The CDR3 nucleotides read TGCGCCAGCAGCCAAGACTGGGGCTATGGCTACACCTTC. The encoded protein is CASSQDWGYGYTF.